The rows below give T cell receptor beta chains drawn from one sample of a study of OX40 agonist ivuxolimab in advanced cancers. Profiled with immunoSEQ multiplex PCR; TCRdb holds only in-frame clones, not every one. This table holds 85,000 to 130,000 clones, approximately 90% found once. The sample here was CD4+ or CD8+ T cells sorted from blood, taken in a trial of the OX40 agonist ivuxolimab. The receptor source for this set is an adult with an advanced solid tumor such as melanoma, head and neck, liver or kidney cancer. CDR3s leave out the opening cysteine and the closing phenylalanine or tryptophan. Each record gives: J gene, V gene, CDR3 protein.

j_gene: TRBJ2-7
v_gene: TRBV5-1
CDR3aa: ASSTFPGYEQY

j_gene: TRBJ2-1
v_gene: TRBV28
CDR3aa: ASLPAQGLGSYNEQF

j_gene: TRBJ1-5
v_gene: TRBV19
CDR3aa: ASSIRTGFSNQPQH

j_gene: TRBJ2-1
v_gene: TRBV6-6
CDR3aa: ASTKMDTEQF

j_gene: TRBJ1-3
v_gene: TRBV18
CDR3aa: ASSPQMDGNTIY

j_gene: TRBJ2-3
v_gene: TRBV28
CDR3aa: ASSSPGLAGPSTDTQY

j_gene: TRBJ2-3
v_gene: TRBV29-1
CDR3aa: SVRGQTDTQY

j_gene: TRBJ1-4
v_gene: TRBV15
CDR3aa: ATSRALTGGPNEKLF

j_gene: TRBJ1-1
v_gene: TRBV27
CDR3aa: ASSFLPLANTEAF

j_gene: TRBJ2-5
v_gene: TRBV9
CDR3aa: ASSVAGTPQETQY

j_gene: TRBJ2-7
v_gene: TRBV9
CDR3aa: ASSVGHDYEQY

j_gene: TRBJ1-5
v_gene: TRBV10-2
CDR3aa: ASRENQNQPQH

j_gene: TRBJ2-5
v_gene: TRBV28
CDR3aa: ASSSGLAGVRGGTQY

j_gene: TRBJ2-7
v_gene: TRBV7-2
CDR3aa: ASSSEVYDEQY

j_gene: TRBJ2-7
v_gene: TRBV6-1
CDR3aa: ASSGPVTYYGQY